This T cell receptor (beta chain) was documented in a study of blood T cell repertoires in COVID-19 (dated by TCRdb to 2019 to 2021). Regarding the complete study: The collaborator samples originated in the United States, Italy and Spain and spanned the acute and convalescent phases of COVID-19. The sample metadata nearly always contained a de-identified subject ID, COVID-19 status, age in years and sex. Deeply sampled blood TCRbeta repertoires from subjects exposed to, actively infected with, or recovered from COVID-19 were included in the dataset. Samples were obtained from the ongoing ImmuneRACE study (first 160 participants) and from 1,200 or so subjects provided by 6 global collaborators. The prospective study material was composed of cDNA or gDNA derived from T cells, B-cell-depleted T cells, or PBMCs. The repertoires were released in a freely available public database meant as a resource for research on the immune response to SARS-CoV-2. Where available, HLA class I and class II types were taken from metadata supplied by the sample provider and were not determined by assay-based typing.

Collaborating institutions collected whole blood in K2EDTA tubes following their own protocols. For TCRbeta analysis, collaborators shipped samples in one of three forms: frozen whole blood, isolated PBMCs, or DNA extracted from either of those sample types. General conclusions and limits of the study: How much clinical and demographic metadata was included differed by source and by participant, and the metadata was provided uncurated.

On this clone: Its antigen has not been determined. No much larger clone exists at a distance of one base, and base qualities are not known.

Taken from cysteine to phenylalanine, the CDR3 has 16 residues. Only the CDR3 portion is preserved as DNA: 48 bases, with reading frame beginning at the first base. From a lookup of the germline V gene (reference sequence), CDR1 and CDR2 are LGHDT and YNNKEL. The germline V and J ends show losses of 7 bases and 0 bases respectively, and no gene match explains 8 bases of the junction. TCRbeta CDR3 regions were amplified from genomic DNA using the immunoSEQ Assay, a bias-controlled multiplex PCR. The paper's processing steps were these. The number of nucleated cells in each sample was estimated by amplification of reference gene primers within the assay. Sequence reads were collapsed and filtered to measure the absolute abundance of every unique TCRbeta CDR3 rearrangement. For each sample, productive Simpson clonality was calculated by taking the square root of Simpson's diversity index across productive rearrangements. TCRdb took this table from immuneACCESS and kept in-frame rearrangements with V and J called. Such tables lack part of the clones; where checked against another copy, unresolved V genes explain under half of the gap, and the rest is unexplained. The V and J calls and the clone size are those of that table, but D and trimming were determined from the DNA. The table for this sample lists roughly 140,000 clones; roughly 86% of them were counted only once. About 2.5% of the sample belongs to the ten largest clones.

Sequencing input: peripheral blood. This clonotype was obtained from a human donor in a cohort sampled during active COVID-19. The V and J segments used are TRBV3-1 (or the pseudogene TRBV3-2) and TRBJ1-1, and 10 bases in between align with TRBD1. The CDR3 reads CASTPSGQGVNTEAFF. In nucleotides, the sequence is TGTGCCAGCACGCCGAGCGGACAGGGGGTGAACACTGAAGCTTTCTTT.